This T cell receptor beta chain came from a study of human T cells and chemical hapten exposure. Study-wide findings and caveats: The study found expanded TCRs formed significantly more large CDR3 similarity clusters than controls. After DPC sensitization, TCRs above 1 in 1000 frequency showed no change.

A single record per CDR3 protein comes from TCRdb applying MiXCR to the RACE reads. The data hold about 59,000 distinct CDR3 sequences, with about 10% observed a single time. The time point is: pre-sensitization, week 0. Regarding treatment: therapeutic diphenylcyclopropenone sensitization with weekly scalp DPC. The starting material, unfractionated whole blood, was used for total RNA extraction. This clonotype was recorded many times. The antigen remains undetermined. Per the germline V gene, CDR1 is LNHDA and CDR2 is SQIVND (reference sequence). This CDR3 contains 14 residues. V trimming: 5 bases; J trimming: 2 bases; junction bases outside the gene matches: 2.

The sequence was obtained from a woman between 35 and 50 years old with alopecia areata. Some clones in this sample may be carry-over from other donors' samples. The input for sequencing was whole blood, taken in connection with sensitization to the hapten diphenylcyclopropenone (DPC). The chain is built from TRBV19 and TRBJ1-3; 8 nucleotides match TRBD1. CDR3 DNA sequence: TGTGCCAGTAGTTTCAGGGGGCCTGGAAACACCATATATTTT. It yields the protein CASSFRGPGNTIYF.